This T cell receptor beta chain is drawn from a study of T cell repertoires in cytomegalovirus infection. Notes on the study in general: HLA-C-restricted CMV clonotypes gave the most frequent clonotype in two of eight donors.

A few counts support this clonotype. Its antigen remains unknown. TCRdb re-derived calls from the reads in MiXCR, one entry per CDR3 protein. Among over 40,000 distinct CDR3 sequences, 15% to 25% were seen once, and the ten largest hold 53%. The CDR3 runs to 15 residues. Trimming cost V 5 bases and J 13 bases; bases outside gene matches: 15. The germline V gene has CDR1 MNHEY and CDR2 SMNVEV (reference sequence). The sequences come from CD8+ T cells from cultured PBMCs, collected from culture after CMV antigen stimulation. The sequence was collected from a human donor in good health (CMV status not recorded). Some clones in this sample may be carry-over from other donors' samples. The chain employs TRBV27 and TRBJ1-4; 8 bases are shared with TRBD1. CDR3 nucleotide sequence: TGTGCCAGCAGTCCGCGGACAGGGAGATATGAACTACTGTTTTTT. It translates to CASSPRTGRYELLFF.